This passage covers 4 T cell receptor beta chains from one sample sequenced in a study of CD8 T cells in Susac syndrome. RNA amounts of 0.5 to 1 ug underwent reverse transcription with random hexamers. TCRdb used MiXCR to reprocess the immunoSEQ multiplex PCR reads, holding one entry per CDR3 protein. The table lists some 120,000 distinct CDR3 sequences, 80% to 95% of them singletons, with 0.14% in the top ten. Sequences were obtained from CD4+ T cells from PBMCs. All receptors derive from a human donor in good health.

The genes are TRBV20-1 and TRBJ2-1; 7 positions match TRBD2. Germline trimming cut 2 bases from V and 8 bases from J; bases unmatched to any gene: 3. Germline CDR1 and CDR2: DFQATT and SNEGSKA (reference sequence). The CDR3 is 12 residues long. CDR3 nucleotides: TGCAGTGCTAGACTGAGCGGGGATGAGCAGTTCTTC. Its translation is CSARLSGDEQFF.

The V and J genes are TRBV5-6 and TRBJ2-1; possible D gene TRBD2, 6 bases. The CDR3 totals 12 residues. Germline assignment: CDR1 SGHDT and CDR2 YYEEEE. The germline V and J ends were trimmed by 4 bases and 9 bases, with 11 bases remaining between them. CDR3 amino acids: CASSPAGGEQFF. Here the CDR3 DNA reads TGTGCCAGCAGCCCGGCCGGGGGTGAGCAGTTCTTC.

This sequence joins TRBV7-2 and TRBJ2-3, with unresolved D. Per the germline V gene, CDR1 is SGHTA and CDR2 is FQGNSA. This CDR3 spans 13 amino acids. V was pared by 2 bases and J by 4 bases, with 7 bases between. The CDR3 protein is CASSLRGPDTQYF. CDR3 in DNA: TGTGCCAGCAGCTTACGCGGCCCAGATACGCAGTATTTT.

The chain has TRBV6-6 and TRBJ1-1; the D gene is possibly TRBD1 (6 bases). The V and J ends lost 8 bases and 1 base respectively, with 11 bases between them. Germline V gives CDR1 MNHNY, CDR2 SVGAGI (reference sequence). This CDR3 contains 13 residues. The CDR3 nucleotides read TGTGCCAGCCATGGACAGACGAACACTGAAGCTTTCTTT. Translated: CASHGQTNTEAFF.